The next 24 T cell receptor beta chains were all read from a single sample in a study of blood T cell repertoires in COVID-19. Method: immunoSEQ multiplex PCR; TCRdb's copy keeps in-frame clones and lacks some. The table shows about 150,000 clones, with more than 70% occurring only once. Source material: peripheral blood. Source of these receptors: a human donor in a cohort sampled during active COVID-19.

The sample holds one count of this clone. V gene TRBV7-9 combines with J gene TRBJ1-4; 10 bases line up with TRBD1. The CDR3 runs to 15 residues. The germline gives CDR1 SEHNR, CDR2 FQNEAQ (reference sequence). Unmatched junction bases numbered 1, after V lost 0 bases and J lost 6 bases. In nucleotides, the CDR3 is TGTGCCAGCAGCTTAGCGGGGACAGGGGATGAAAAACTGTTTTTT. Its protein is CASSLAGTGDEKLFF.

This clone was picked up one time. The gene calls are TRBV7-2 and TRBJ2-3; 11 bases fit TRBD2. V lost 7 bases to trimming and J lost 4 bases; unmatched junction nucleotides: 10. CDR3 length: 16 amino acids. Germline CDR1 SGHTA, CDR2 FQGNSA. The CDR3 loop reads CASTAEGLAVPDTQYF. In DNA form, the CDR3 reads TGTGCCAGCACGGCCGAGGGACTAGCGGTCCCAGATACGCAGTATTTT.

The V and J genes are TRBV2 and TRBJ2-7; 10 bases are a match to TRBD2. Per the germline V gene, CDR1 is SNHLY and CDR2 is FYNNEI. With V trimmed by 6 bases and J by 4 bases, 12 bases remained unmatched. The CDR3 loop spans 16 amino acids. Here the CDR3 DNA reads TGTGCCAGCAGAACGGGCGCTAGCGGGAGTTTTTACGAGCAGTACTTC. Protein: CASRTGASGSFYEQYF. The variable domain in full, with the rest retrieved from reference TRBV2 and TRBJ2-7, is EPEVTQTPSHQVTQMGQEVILRCVPISNHLYFYWYRQILGQKVEFLVSFYNNEISEKSEIFDDQFSVERPDGSNFTLKIRSTKLEDSAMYFCASRTGASGSFYEQYFGPGTRLTVT.

The CDR3 bases are TGCGCCAGCAGCTTGACCTCCGGGATTACTCCCTACGAGCAGTACTTC. As protein: CASSLTSGITPYEQYF. The genes are TRBV5-1 and TRBJ2-7; D may be TRBD2 (5 bases). Trimming removed 1 base at V and 2 bases at J, with 16 bases between. Germline V gives CDR1 SGHRS, CDR2 YFSETQ. The CDR3 consists of 16 residues.

V gene TRBV5-1 combines with J gene TRBJ1-1; D is unresolved. The germline V and J ends were trimmed by 0 bases and 0 bases, with 6 bases remaining between them. This CDR3 contains 14 residues. The germline V gene encodes CDR1 SGHRS and CDR2 YFSETQ. CDR3 sequence reads: CASSLVSVNTEAFF. The CDR3 DNA sequence: TGCGCCAGCAGCTTGGTCTCCGTGAACACTGAAGCTTTCTTT.

The chain carries TRBV28 and TRBJ2-5, with a possible D match to TRBD1 (5 bases). With 1 base removed from V and 9 bases from J, the gap between germline ends came to 9 bases. This CDR3 has 12 residues. From germline, CDR1 is MDHEN and CDR2 SYDVKM. CDR3 nucleotide sequence: TGTGCCAGCAGTTTATTTAGGACACCCCAGTACTTC. This encodes CASSLFRTPQYF.

This clone was found a few times. The chain joins TRBV7-9 to TRBJ2-2, with D maybe TRBD2 (6 bases). The germline V gene encodes CDR1 SEHNR and CDR2 FQNEAQ (reference sequence). Trimming took off 4 bases at V and 7 bases at J, with 13 bases between the two ends. There are 14 residues in the CDR3. The CDR3 bases are TGTGCCAGCAGCTCCACTAGCCCCGGCGGGGAGCTGTTTTTT. Translation gives CASSSTSPGGELFF.

The V call is TRBV7-3, the J call TRBJ2-7, with D perhaps matching TRBD2 (5 bases). Trimming stripped 6 bases from V and 7 bases from J, with 19 bases between. Germline assignment: CDR1 SGHTA and CDR2 FQGTGA. The CDR3 spans 14 residues. The CDR3 nucleotides read TGTGCCAGCAGGGCCATCTACGGGATGGGGGAGCAGTACTTC. Translation: CASRAIYGMGEQYF.

This chain connects TRBV6-5 to TRBJ1-2; no definite D call. Trimming stripped 5 bases from V and 1 base from J, with 8 bases between. The CDR3 has 13 amino acids. Germline loops: CDR1 MNHEY, CDR2 SVGAGI. For the CDR3, the DNA is TGTGCCAGCAGTCTACAGCTTAACTATGGCTACACCTTC. It encodes CASSLQLNYGYTF.

The rearrangement joins TRBV19 to TRBJ1-6, with D possibly matching TRBD1 (5 bases). The V gene's germline CDR1 is LNHDA and CDR2 SQIVND (reference sequence). The V end was cut by 3 bases, the J end by 9 bases, with 12 bases between. CDR3 length: 14 amino acids. The CDR3 bases are TGTGCCAGTAGTATCAAAGGGGCAAGTTCACCCCTCCACTTT. As protein: CASSIKGASSPLHF.

J is TRBJ2-3 and V is TRBV6-5, with D tentatively TRBD2 (6 bases). Trimming shortened V by 2 bases and J by 4 bases, and 16 bases separated the two germline ends. From germline, CDR1 is MNHEY and CDR2 SVGAGI. The CDR3 has 16 amino acids. The CDR3 DNA reads as TGTGCCAGCAGTTACGACGGGGACTCTTTCGCAGATACGCAGTATTTT. It encodes CASSYDGDSFADTQYF.

The V and J genes are TRBV6-5 and TRBJ2-2, with 9 bases fitting TRBD1. J gave up 6 bases and V 3 bases, and 8 bases lay outside the gene matches. Germline-derived CDR1 and CDR2 are MNHEY and SVGAGI. The CDR3 covers 16 residues. CDR3 sequence reads: CASSYSQGALAGELFF. The CDR3 DNA is TGTGCCAGCAGTTATTCACAGGGGGCGCTTGCCGGGGAGCTGTTTTTT.

The gene calls are TRBV4-2 and TRBJ1-2, with TRBD1 identical over 7 bases. The CDR3 has 14 residues. Germline CDR1 and CDR2: LGHNA and YNFKEQ. The V segment lost 3 bases and the J segment 7 bases; nucleotides outside the gene matches: 8. CDR3 nucleotides: TGTGCCAGCAGCCACCCGACAGGGCCTCGTGGCTACACCTTC. It encodes CASSHPTGPRGYTF.

The chain couples TRBV11-3 to TRBJ2-5, with D perhaps TRBD1 (7 bases). V lost 5 bases and J 5 bases, leaving 18 bases between the germline ends. CDR1 SGHNT and CDR2 YENEEA come from the germline V gene. This CDR3 spans 15 amino acids. CDR3 protein: CASSAGGGMGETQYF. The CDR3 coding sequence is TGTGCCAGCAGCGCCGGAGGGGGCATGGGGGAGACCCAGTACTTC.

V is TRBV6-5 and J is TRBJ2-1; 8 bases agree with TRBD2. Germline V CDR1 and CDR2: MNHEY, SVGAGI. V lost 6 bases, J lost 2 bases, and 6 bases stayed unmatched. The CDR3 runs to 15 residues. CDR3: CASSLAGDAYNEQFF. The CDR3 DNA reads as TGTGCCAGCAGCCTAGCGGGCGACGCCTACAATGAGCAGTTCTTC.

The CDR3, as DNA: TGTGCCACCAGTGACCCTCGAACTATAGGCCAAGAGACCCAGTACTTC. This translates into CATSDPRTIGQETQYF. The gene calls are TRBV24-1 and TRBJ2-5, with unresolved D. V lost 4 bases and J lost 1, with 15 bases in between. From germline, CDR1 is KGHDR and CDR2 SFDVKD. There are 16 residues in the CDR3.

The chain has TRBV10-3 and TRBJ1-1; D is perhaps TRBD1 (6 bases). Per the germline V gene, CDR1 is ENHRY and CDR2 is SYGVKD. This CDR3 is 13 amino acids long. The germline V and J ends were trimmed by 5 bases and 8 bases, with 15 bases remaining between them. The CDR3 bases are TGTGCCATCAGTCCGGACAGAAAGCAAGAAGCTTTCTTT. It translates to CAISPDRKQEAFF.

J is TRBJ1-6 and V is TRBV6-4; 7 positions match TRBD1. The CDR3 is made up of 13 amino acids. The germline CDR1 and CDR2 sequences are MRHNA and SNTAGT. V shed 10 bases and J 7 bases; nucleotides not matched to a gene: 7. CDR3 DNA: TGTGCCATTCCGGGACAGTTAAATTCACCCCTCCACTTT. Protein: CAIPGQLNSPLHF.

This clone was seen a few times. The V gene is TRBV5-1, the J gene TRBJ2-4, with 10 bases that match TRBD2. Trimming cost V 2 bases and J 5 bases; bases outside gene matches: 4. The CDR3 runs 15 residues. Germline CDR1 and CDR2: SGHRS and YFSETQ. The CDR3 loop is CASSLTGTSENIQYF. The DNA for the CDR3 is TGCGCCAGCAGCTTAACCGGGACTAGCGAAAACATTCAGTACTTC.

This chain links TRBV4-3 with TRBJ2-7; TRBD2 agrees at 10 bases. J lost 6 bases, V lost 4 bases, and 18 bases had no gene match. This CDR3 comprises 18 residues. Germline CDR1 and CDR2: LGHNA and YSLEER. CDR3 protein: CASSLAPSGGVPSVEQYF. CDR3 bases: TGCGCCAGCAGCCTAGCCCCTAGCGGGGGAGTTCCGTCCGTCGAGCAGTACTTC.

V is TRBV4-1 and J is TRBJ1-1; D not resolved. The CDR3 has 15 amino acids. Germline CDR1 is MGHRA and CDR2 is YSYEKL. Trimming pared 4 bases from V and 3 bases from J, leaving 15 bases between. CDR3 in amino acids: CASSPGAGSDTEAFF. Here the CDR3 DNA reads TGCGCCAGCAGCCCGGGCGCGGGATCGGACACTGAAGCTTTCTTT.

The chain employs TRBV7-9 and TRBJ2-3, with D possibly TRBD2 on 6 matching bases. CDR1 is SEHNR and CDR2 is FQNEAQ in the germline V gene (reference sequence). V was shortened by 5 bases and J by 2 bases, with 17 bases between the two germline ends. This CDR3 spans 16 amino acids. In DNA, the CDR3 is TGTGCCAGCAGCCCGGGGGACTTCACCGACACAGATACGCAGTATTTT. It is translated as CASSPGDFTDTDTQYF.

The J gene is TRBJ2-1, the V gene TRBV19, with D unclear. The CDR3 runs 12 residues. V lost 8 bases and J 3 bases, leaving 8 bases between the germline ends. CDR1 and CDR2 (germline): LNHDA, SQIVND (reference sequence). CDR3 DNA sequence: TGTGCCAGTGGTAACGGCTACAATGAGCAGTTCTTC. Translated: CASGNGYNEQFF.

The chain couples TRBV28 to TRBJ1-1; D may be TRBD1 (5 bases). Trimming took 3 bases from V and 5 from J, leaving 10 bases between them. Looked up from germline, CDR1 is MDHEN and CDR2 is SYDVKM. The CDR3 is made up of 13 amino acids. The CDR3 bases are TGTGCCAGCAGTTTCGGACCAGGGACTGAAGCTTTCTTT. Translated, it gives CASSFGPGTEAFF.